The 18 T cell receptor beta chains in this list originate from one sample, sequenced in a study of T cell clonality in common variable immunodeficiency. Clones were read by immunoSEQ multiplex PCR, and TCRdb kept only the in-frame ones, dropping some. This sample carries about 34,000 clones, none of them present only once. Source material: peripheral blood mononuclear cells. Receptors were obtained from a person aged 18 to 70 in good health.

About this clone itself: Read sequence stops 3 residues before the CDR3 end, and the germline J gene provides the missing end. This chain connects TRBV20-1 to TRBJ2-1, with TRBD1 identical over 11 bases. Trimming cost V 1 base and J 9 bases; bases outside gene matches: 8. This CDR3 contains 15 residues. CDR1 is DFQATT and CDR2 is SNEGSKA in the germline V gene (reference sequence). The CDR3 reads CSARVRTGGLTEQFF. The CDR3 DNA, read in part, is TGCAGTGCTAGAGTACGGACAGGGGGCCTAACTGAG.

This clone was found many times. The sequence runs out 3 residues before the end of the CDR3; the remainder is reconstructed from the germline J gene. The V gene is TRBV5-1, the J gene TRBJ2-1; 7 nucleotides align to TRBD2. The ends lost 3 bases at V and 8 bases at J; junction bases unmatched: 8. Looked up from germline, CDR1 is SGHRS and CDR2 is YFSETQ. CDR3 size: 14 residues. The CDR3 bases that were read are TGCGCCAGCAGCTCGGCGGCGGGAGAGGATGAG. Amino acids: CASSSAAGEDE. The whole CDR3 is CASSSAAGEDEQFF.

This clone was observed at least ten times. The CDR3 end is not reached by the read, which stops 3 residues before it; the germline J gene fills it in. The chain joins TRBV11-2 to TRBJ2-7; TRBD2 aligns across 9 bases. CDR3 size: 14 residues. V trimming: 9 bases; J trimming: 6 bases; junction bases outside the gene matches: 12. Germline lookup yields CDR1 SGHAT and CDR2 FQNNGV. The CDR3: CASRAVREGSEQYF. The CDR3 DNA, read in part, is TGTGCCAGTCGGGCGGTGCGGGAGGGCAGCGAG.

This clone was seen ten or more times. The DNA ends 3 residues before the CDR3 does, and the rest of the CDR3 is filled in from the germline J gene. The V gene is TRBV6-2 or TRBV6-3, the J gene TRBJ1-2; 7 bases agree with TRBD1. Germline V CDR1 and CDR2: MNHEY, SVGEGT. V was clipped by 7 bases and J by 2 bases; unmatched bases: 7. CDR3 length equals 14 residues. CDR3 region: CASISGTANYGYTF. The sequenced part of the CDR3 DNA is TGTGCCAGCATTAGTGGGACAGCCAACTATGGC.

In its sample, this clone was seen many times. From the germline J gene comes the end of the CDR3, since the read stops 3 residues before it. The V and J genes are TRBV6-2 or TRBV6-3 and TRBJ2-1; 13 positions match TRBD2. There are 16 residues in the CDR3. Germline-derived CDR1 and CDR2 are MNHEY and SVGEGT. Unmatched junction bases numbered 9, after V lost 8 bases and J lost 5 bases. This chain's CDR3 is CASSTGGLAGNNEQFF. The covered CDR3 bases are TGTGCCAGCTCAACAGGGGGACTAGCGGGGAACAATGAG.

The sample holds many counts of this clone. CDR3 DNA, as far as it was read: TGCGCCAGCAGCTGGGGACAGGGTCAGCACTATGGC. It codes for CASSWGQGQHYG. The complete CDR3 sequence is CASSWGQGQHYGYTF. The V and J genes are TRBV5-1 and TRBJ1-2; 9 nucleotides agree with TRBD1. The CDR3 end lies 3 residues beyond the end of the read and is filled in from the germline J gene. The CDR3 is 15 amino acids. From germline, CDR1 is SGHRS and CDR2 YFSETQ. Unmatched junction bases numbered 6, after V lost 3 bases and J lost 3 bases.

This clone was observed a few times. The read comes to an end 3 residues before the CDR3 does, leaving the germline J gene to fill in the end. The genes are TRBV20-1 and TRBJ1-2; 7 positions agree with TRBD1. Per germline, CDR1 DFQATT and CDR2 SNEGSKA (reference sequence). This CDR3 is 15 amino acids long. V lost 6 bases to trimming and J lost 0 bases; unmatched junction nucleotides: 10. The CDR3 here is CSAKPGQVSNYGYTF. The sequenced part of the CDR3 DNA is TGCAGTGCCAAGCCTGGACAGGTTTCTAACTATGGC.

This clone showed up many times. The read finishes 3 residues shy of the CDR3 end, and the germline J gene is used to complete it. The rearrangement uses TRBV7-6 and TRBJ2-7; 10 nucleotides align to TRBD2. Germline CDR1 and CDR2: SGHVS and FNYEAQ. The length of the CDR3 is 15 residues. With V trimmed by 5 bases and J by 2 bases, 6 bases remained unmatched. The CDR3 protein is CASSPISGRTYEQYF. The covered CDR3 bases are TGTGCCAGCAGCCCTATTAGCGGGAGGACCTACGAG.

This clone has ten or more counts. The read falls 3 residues short of the CDR3 end, and the missing part is taken from the germline J gene. J is TRBJ1-5 and V is TRBV7-2; 11 bases fit TRBD1. With 6 bases clipped from V and 6 bases from J, the junction kept 7 bases outside the gene matches. This CDR3 region has 15 residues. Germline V gene data show CDR1 as SGHTA and CDR2 as FQGNSA. The CDR3 reads CASRPGQGAGQPQHF. The covered CDR3 bases are TGTGCCAGCAGACCAGGACAGGGGGCGGGTCAGCCC. The variable domain in full, completed from reference TRBV7-2 and TRBJ1-5, reads GAGVSQSPSNKVTEKGKDVELRCDPISGHTALYWYRQSLGQGLEFLIYFQGNSAPDKSGLPSDRFSAERTGGSVSTLTIQRTQQEDSAVYLCASRPGQGAGQPQHFGDGTRLSIL.

This clone was recorded at least ten times. The read terminates 3 residues ahead of where the CDR3 ends, so the germline J gene completes it. The chain carries TRBV20-1 and TRBJ1-1; TRBD1 is a possible D gene (6 bases). The germline V gene encodes CDR1 DFQATT and CDR2 SNEGSKA (reference sequence). The CDR3 consists of 13 residues. The V end was cut by 7 bases, the J end by 1 base, with 13 bases between. The CDR3 DNA, read in part, is TGCAGTGTTGAGGGACACCAGAACACTGAA. It codes for CSVEGHQNTE. The whole CDR3 sequence reads CSVEGHQNTEAFF.

CDR3 bases read: TGTGCCAGCAGTTACCCGAGTAGCGGGAGGTACACCGGGGAG. This sequence encodes CASSYPSSGRYTGE. In full, the CDR3 is CASSYPSSGRYTGELFF. The chain carries TRBV6-2 or TRBV6-3 and TRBJ2-2; 10 bases agree with TRBD2. The read is 3 residues too short to cover the CDR3 end, so that end is filled in from the germline J gene. V dropped 2 bases and J dropped 3; count of bases not matched to a gene: 6. Germline CDR1 MNHEY, CDR2 SVGEGT. The CDR3 totals 17 residues.

This clone was observed many times. The read stops 3 residues short of the end of the CDR3; the missing end is completed from the germline J gene. The gene calls are TRBV10-3 and TRBJ2-7, with D possibly matching TRBD1 (6 bases). This CDR3 spans 15 amino acids. Germline V gene data show CDR1 as ENHRY and CDR2 as SYGVKD. With 5 bases removed from V and 1 base from J, the gap between germline ends came to 15 bases. The covered CDR3 bases are TGTGCCATCAGTTATGACGGGCAGGGGTCCTACGAG. This sequence encodes CAISYDGQGSYE. The entire CDR3 protein is CAISYDGQGSYEQYF.

This clone was picked up many times. The CDR3 is cut off 3 residues early in the read; its end comes from the germline J gene. The chain carries TRBV10-3 and TRBJ1-1; a possible D gene is TRBD1 (5 bases). The V gene lost 0 bases and the J gene lost 6 bases, with 11 bases spanning the gap. The CDR3 runs to 14 residues. Germline V gives CDR1 ENHRY, CDR2 SYGVKD. CDR3 sequence: CAISESNWGSEAFF. The DNA read from the CDR3 is TGTGCCATCAGTGAGTCCAATTGGGGCTCTGAA.

This clone was picked up many times. The read ends 3 residues early relative to the CDR3; the germline J gene fills the gap. The chain links TRBV5-5 to TRBJ1-4, with D perhaps TRBD1 (5 bases). V was shortened by 2 bases and J by 7 bases, with 12 bases between the two germline ends. Per the germline V gene, CDR1 is SGHKS and CDR2 is YYEKEE (reference sequence). The CDR3 loop spans 14 amino acids. The CDR3 here is CASSFGGVGEKLFF. The covered CDR3 bases are TGTGCCAGCAGCTTCGGGGGTGTCGGTGAAAAA.

This clone was seen repeatedly, ten times or more. The sequenced fragment ends 3 residues before the CDR3 boundary, so the rest is inferred from the germline J gene. V and J are TRBV30 and TRBJ2-5; 8 positions match TRBD2. CDR3 size: 13 residues. CDR1 and CDR2 from the germline V gene are GTSNPN and SVGIG (reference sequence). J lost 7 bases, V lost 4 bases, and 8 bases had no gene match. Partial CDR3 DNA: TGTGCCTGGACAGCGGGGGCCGGGGCGACC. Amino acid sequence: CAWTAGAGAT. The CDR3 in full is CAWTAGAGATQYF.

This clone was counted ten times or more. The missing CDR3 end, 3 residues past where the read stops, is filled in from the germline J gene. The chain uses TRBV5-1 and TRBJ1-1, with 8 bases lining up with TRBD1. Germline-derived CDR1 and CDR2 are SGHRS and YFSETQ. The CDR3 loop spans 15 amino acids. With 1 base clipped from V and 6 bases from J, the junction kept 8 bases outside the gene matches. The CDR3 bases that were read are TGCGCCAGCAGCTTGAGGACAGGGACGGTCTCTGAA. Translated: CASSLRTGTVSE. The full-length CDR3 reads as CASSLRTGTVSEAFF.

This clone was observed many times. The missing CDR3 end, 3 residues past where the read stops, is filled in from the germline J gene. The chain is built from TRBV6-2 or TRBV6-3 and TRBJ1-1; no definite D call. Per the germline V gene, CDR1 is MNHEY and CDR2 is SVGEGT. The CDR3 consists of 14 residues. V gave up 0 bases and J gave up 4 bases, with 9 bases separating them. The CDR3 bases that were read are TGTGCCAGCAGTTACTCGTTTCCCGTCACTGAA. Translation gives CASSYSFPVTE. The entire CDR3 is CASSYSFPVTEAFF.

This clone was seen ten or more times. The DNA ends 3 residues before the CDR3 does, and the rest of the CDR3 is filled in from the germline J gene. The V gene is TRBV20-1, the J gene TRBJ2-1, with 8 bases lining up with TRBD2. The V and J ends lost 3 bases and 7 bases, in that order; junction bases with no gene match: 8. CDR1 and CDR2 (germline): DFQATT, SNEGSKA (reference sequence). CDR3 size: 14 residues. The CDR3 bases that were read are TGCAGTGCTAGCGACGGGGGGGCACCTAATGAG. It yields the protein CSASDGGAPNE. The complete CDR3 sequence is CSASDGGAPNEQFF.